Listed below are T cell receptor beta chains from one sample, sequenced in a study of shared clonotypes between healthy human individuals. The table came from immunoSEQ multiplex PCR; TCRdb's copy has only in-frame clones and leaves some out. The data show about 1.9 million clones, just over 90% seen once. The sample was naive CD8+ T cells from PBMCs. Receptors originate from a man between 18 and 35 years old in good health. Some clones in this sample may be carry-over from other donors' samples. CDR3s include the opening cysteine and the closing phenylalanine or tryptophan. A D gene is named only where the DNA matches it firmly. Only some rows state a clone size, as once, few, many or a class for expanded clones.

CDR3nt: TGTGCCAGCAGTGGCGCGGGAAGAAATTGGGATGAGCAGTTCTTC; CDR3aa: CASSGAGRNWDEQFF; j_gene: TRBJ2-1; abundance: -; v_gene: TRBV13; d_gene: -
CDR3nt: TGTGCCAGCAGCTTGGGGGGGAACACTGAAGCTTTCTTT; CDR3aa: CASSLGGNTEAFF; j_gene: TRBJ1-1; abundance: few; v_gene: TRBV11-2; d_gene: -
CDR3nt: TGTGCCAGCAGTTACTCGACTGGGGAGGCAGATACGCAGTATTTT; CDR3aa: CASSYSTGEADTQYF; j_gene: TRBJ2-3; abundance: -; v_gene: TRBV6-5; d_gene: -
CDR3nt: TGTGCCAGCAGCCTCAGGGGAGAGCCCTACGAGCAGTACTTC; CDR3aa: CASSLRGEPYEQYF; j_gene: TRBJ2-7; abundance: -; v_gene: TRBV5-4; d_gene: -
CDR3nt: TGTGCCAGCAGCCTAGATCCCGAAGAGACCCAGTACTTC; CDR3aa: CASSLDPEETQYF; j_gene: TRBJ2-5; abundance: -; v_gene: TRBV7-3; d_gene: -
CDR3nt: TGTGCCAGCACCCCGTTACGGGGGGCCAACGTCCTGACTTTC; CDR3aa: CASTPLRGANVLTF; j_gene: TRBJ2-6; abundance: -; v_gene: TRBV28; d_gene: -
CDR3nt: TGTGCCAGCAGCAGGGGACTAGCGGGAGGCAATGAGCAGTTCTTC; CDR3aa: CASSRGLAGGNEQFF; j_gene: TRBJ2-1; abundance: -; v_gene: TRBV11-3; d_gene: TRBD2
CDR3nt: TGTGCCAGCAGCTCATTGAACACCGGGGAGCTGTTTTTT; CDR3aa: CASSSLNTGELFF; j_gene: TRBJ2-2; abundance: -; v_gene: TRBV7-6; d_gene: -
CDR3nt: TGTGCCAGCAGACCGGTCCCAAAGGGAAACACCATATATTTT; CDR3aa: CASRPVPKGNTIYF; j_gene: TRBJ1-3; abundance: -; v_gene: TRBV7-6; d_gene: -
CDR3nt: TGTGCCAGCAGTTTAGGAGTACTAGTTTCGGATACGCAGTATTTT; CDR3aa: CASSLGVLVSDTQYF; j_gene: TRBJ2-3; abundance: -; v_gene: TRBV27; d_gene: -
CDR3nt: TGCAGCGCCCGACCGACCGGGACCGTGAACACCGGGGAGCTGTTTTTT; CDR3aa: CSARPTGTVNTGELFF; j_gene: TRBJ2-2; abundance: -; v_gene: TRBV29-1; d_gene: -
CDR3nt: TGCAGCGTTGAAGAGTCCACAATAGGCCCCAATGAGCAGTTCTTC; CDR3aa: CSVEESTIGPNEQFF; j_gene: TRBJ2-1; abundance: -; v_gene: TRBV29-1; d_gene: -
CDR3nt: TGTGCCAGCAGACTAGCGGGGGGGACCTACGAGCAGTACTTC; CDR3aa: CASRLAGGTYEQYF; j_gene: TRBJ2-7; abundance: -; v_gene: TRBV27; d_gene: TRBD2
CDR3nt: TGCAGCGTTGGGATGGGACAGGGTTTCTTT; CDR3aa: CSVGMGQGFF; j_gene: TRBJ1-1; abundance: few; v_gene: TRBV29-1; d_gene: TRBD1